This T cell receptor (beta chain) stems from a study of shared clonotypes between healthy human individuals. TCRdb's copy holds only in-frame clones and misses some; the assay was immunoSEQ multiplex PCR. The repertoire holds just over 2,000,000 clones, with about 95% as singletons. Germline values: CDR1 MNHEY, CDR2 SMNVEV (reference sequence). The CDR3 length is 15 residues. A word on this clone: An end of the junction differs from the germline gene, which may be a read error.

Terminally differentiated effector memory CD45RA+ cells were left out of the naive CD8 fraction, which was CD45RO-negative and positively selected for CCR7. The sample taken for sequencing was naive CD8+ T cells sorted from blood. The sequence came from a man aged 18 to 29 in good health. The chain couples TRBV27 to TRBJ2-4, with TRBD2 identical over 7 bases. The CDR3 coding sequence is TGTGCCAGCAGTTTATCGGCTAGCGGTCATAGTGAAGAGAACTTC. Translation: CASSLSASGHSEENF.